The 6 T cell receptor beta chains below were found in one sample sequenced in a study of radiotherapy plus CTLA-4 blockade in lung cancer. Sequenced by immunoSEQ multiplex PCR; TCRdb stores in-frame clones only, minus some. The profile covers about 68,000 clones, with 79% appearing a single time and roughly 9.7% taken by the ten largest. Source: peripheral blood, taken from a patient treated with radiotherapy plus ipilimumab. The receptors were gathered from a human donor with non-small cell lung cancer who had a complete response to radiotherapy plus ipilimumab.

The chain employs TRBV11-3 and TRBJ1-1, with D perhaps matching TRBD1 (5 bases). V was shortened by 5 bases and J by 1 base, with 11 bases between the two germline ends. Germline V gene sequence: CDR1 SGHNT, CDR2 YENEEA. CDR3 length equals 14 residues. The CDR3 sequence is CASSAGGRNTEAFF. The DNA of the CDR3 is TGTGCCAGCAGCGCGGGGGGTAGGAACACTGAAGCTTTCTTT.

J is TRBJ2-1 and V is TRBV11-2; 10 bases line up with TRBD2. V lost 3 bases to trimming and J lost 4 bases; unmatched junction nucleotides: 3. CDR3 size: 15 residues. Germline lookup yields CDR1 SGHAT and CDR2 FQNNGV. CDR3 residues: CASSFSGGFYNEQFF. The CDR3, as DNA: TGTGCCAGCAGCTTTAGCGGGGGGTTTTACAATGAGCAGTTCTTC. Full variable domain (rest looked up from reference TRBV11-2 and TRBJ2-1): EAGVAQSPRYKIIEKRQSVAFWCNPISGHATLYWYQQILGQGPKLLIQFQNNGVVDDSQLPKDRFSAERLKGVDSTLKIQPAKLEDSAVYLCASSFSGGFYNEQFFGPGTRLTVL.

A few counts support this clone. The genes are TRBV5-8 and TRBJ2-7; no clear D gene. The germline CDR1 and CDR2 sequences are SGHTS and YDEGEE. Deletions cut 0 bases from V and 3 bases from J, with 7 bases between. The CDR3 runs 13 residues. In DNA form, the CDR3 reads TGTGCCAGCAGCTTGGTGGGGAACTACGAGCAGTACTTC. Its protein is CASSLVGNYEQYF.

V usage is TRBV12-5 and J usage is TRBJ2-5; D ambiguous. Trimming took 4 bases from V and 0 from J, leaving 12 bases between them. The CDR3 consists of 15 residues. Germline assignment: CDR1 LGHNT and CDR2 FRNRAP. The chain's CDR3 is CASGSPRPYQETQYF. The CDR3 coding sequence is TGTGCTAGTGGTTCCCCCCGGCCCTACCAAGAGACCCAGTACTTC.

The rearrangement uses TRBV4-3 and TRBJ1-3; D gene unclear. This CDR3 spans 14 amino acids. Germline values: CDR1 LGHNA, CDR2 YSLEER. V dropped 0 bases and J dropped 0 bases, with 3 bases sitting between them. CDR3 coding DNA: TGCGCCAGCAGCCAAGATGACTCTGGAAACACCATATATTTT. It specifies CASSQDDSGNTIYF.

This rearrangement joins TRBV6-5 to TRBJ2-7, with TRBD1 matching over 7 bases. Per the germline V gene, CDR1 is MNHEY and CDR2 is SVGAGI. The CDR3 loop spans 14 amino acids. The V and J ends lost 0 bases and 2 bases, in that order; junction bases with no gene match: 1. The CDR3 DNA reads TGTGCCAGCAGTTACTCTGACAGGGCCTACGAGCAGTACTTC. As protein: CASSYSDRAYEQYF.